This paragraph covers one T cell receptor beta chain sequence. The CDR3 runs 15 residues. V was clipped by 1 base and J by 4 bases, with 10 bases between them. Germline V lookup: CDR1 SNHLY, CDR2 FYNNEI. Some clones are missing from TCRdb's copy, which holds only in-frame ones; the method was immunoSEQ multiplex PCR. The data hold around 370,000 clones, with around 90% observed a single time. This sample stems from a study of Ad26.COV2.S vaccination and SARS-CoV-2 variants. The TCR sequence derives from a human donor who had recovered from COVID-19. Source: peripheral blood, taken after recovery from COVID-19. V gene TRBV2 combines with J gene TRBJ2-2, with D perhaps matching TRBD1 (5 bases). This CDR3 is CASSEEGISTGELFF. The CDR3 DNA is TGTGCCAGCAGTGAAGAGGGGATCAGCACCGGGGAGCTGTTTTTT.